This T cell receptor (beta chain) was captured by sequencing in a study of blood T cell repertoires in COVID-19. Overall study: T cells, B-cell-depleted T cells, or PBMCs provided the cDNA or gDNA that served as material.

Germline CDR1 GTSNPN, CDR2 SVGIG (reference sequence). V was pared by 2 bases and J by 4 bases, with 8 bases between. The CDR3 contains 13 residues. The repertoire was sequenced with immunoSEQ multiplex PCR; TCRdb's copy has only in-frame clones and lacks some. The sample includes tens of thousands of clones, approximately 88% of them seen just once. This rearrangement joins TRBV30 to TRBJ2-2; D perhaps matches TRBD1 (6 bases). Source material: peripheral blood. The source is a man aged 65 to 79 with active COVID-19. The CDR3 spells CAWSRQVTGELFF. In DNA form, the CDR3 reads TGTGCCTGGAGTCGACAGGTCACCGGGGAGCTGTTTTTT.